This TCR beta chain was identified in a study of shared clonotypes between healthy human individuals. Study outcomes and limitations: The sampled material consisted only of blood, and tissue repertoires are likely to differ.

The CD4+ fraction was divided into a CD45RA+ naive subset and a CD45RA-negative memory subset. Sequencing used immunoSEQ multiplex PCR; TCRdb keeps in-frame clones, though not all of them. The sample includes 2 million to 2.5 million clones, approximately 96% of them seen just once. Germline V gene data show CDR1 as SGHTA and CDR2 as FQGNSA. Trimming at V came to 1 base and at J to 7 bases, leaving 3 bases not matched to a gene. The CDR3 length is 14 residues. Concerning this clone: Its antigen is as yet unknown.

The sequence was obtained from a man aged 18 to 30 in good health. Source material: naive CD4+ T cells sorted from blood. Specified subset: CD45RA+ positively selected. The chain combines TRBV7-2 with TRBJ2-2; 7 positions match TRBD2. The CDR3 is CASSLGEGIGELFF. In nucleotides, the CDR3 is TGTGCCAGCAGCTTAGGGGAGGGAATCGGGGAGCTGTTTTTT.